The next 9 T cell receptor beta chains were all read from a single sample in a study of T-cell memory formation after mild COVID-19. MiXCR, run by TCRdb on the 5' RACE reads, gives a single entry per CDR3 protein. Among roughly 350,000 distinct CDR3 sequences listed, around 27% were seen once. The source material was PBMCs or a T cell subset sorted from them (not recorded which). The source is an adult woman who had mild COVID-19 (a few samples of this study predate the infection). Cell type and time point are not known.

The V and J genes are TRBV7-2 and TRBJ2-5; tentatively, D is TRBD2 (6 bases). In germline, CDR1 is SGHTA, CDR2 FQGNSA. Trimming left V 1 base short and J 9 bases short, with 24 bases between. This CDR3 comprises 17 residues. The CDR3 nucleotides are TGTGCCAGCAGCTTAGATTCGCCGGGACTTCGCATGGGAGCCCAGTACTTC. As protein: CASSLDSPGLRMGAQYF.

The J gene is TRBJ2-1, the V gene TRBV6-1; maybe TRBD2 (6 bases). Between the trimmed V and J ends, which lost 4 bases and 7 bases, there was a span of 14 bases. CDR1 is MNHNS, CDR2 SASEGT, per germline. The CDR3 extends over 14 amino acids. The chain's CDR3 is CASSARGRGNEQFF. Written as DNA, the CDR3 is TGTGCCAGCAGTGCCCGCGGGCGGGGAAATGAGCAGTTCTTC.

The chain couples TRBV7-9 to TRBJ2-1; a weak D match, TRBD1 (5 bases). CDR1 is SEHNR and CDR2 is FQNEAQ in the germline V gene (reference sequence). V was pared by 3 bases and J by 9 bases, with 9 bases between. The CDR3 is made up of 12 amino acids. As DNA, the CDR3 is TGTGCCAGCAGCTTCTTAGGGGTTGAGCAGTTCTTC. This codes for CASSFLGVEQFF.

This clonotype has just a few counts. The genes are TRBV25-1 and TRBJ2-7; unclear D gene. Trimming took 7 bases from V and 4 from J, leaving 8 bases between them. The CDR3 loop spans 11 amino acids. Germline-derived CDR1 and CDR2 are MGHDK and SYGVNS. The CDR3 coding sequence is TGTGCCAGCAATAGCCTTTACGAGCAGTACTTC. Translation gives CASNSLYEQYF.

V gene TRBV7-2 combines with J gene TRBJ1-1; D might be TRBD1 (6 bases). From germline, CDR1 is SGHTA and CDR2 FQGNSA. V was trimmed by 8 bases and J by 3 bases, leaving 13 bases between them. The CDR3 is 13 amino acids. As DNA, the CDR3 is TGTGCCAGCTCCACAGGGAGGGACACTGAAGCTTTCTTT. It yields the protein CASSTGRDTEAFF.

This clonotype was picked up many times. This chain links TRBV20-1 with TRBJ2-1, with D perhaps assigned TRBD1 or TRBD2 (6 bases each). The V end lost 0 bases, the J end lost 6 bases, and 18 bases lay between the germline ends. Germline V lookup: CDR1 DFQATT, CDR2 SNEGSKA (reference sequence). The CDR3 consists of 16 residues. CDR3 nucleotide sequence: TGCAGTGCTAGAGATGAGGGGGGACCTTTCGCCAATGAGCAGTTCTTC. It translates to CSARDEGGPFANEQFF.

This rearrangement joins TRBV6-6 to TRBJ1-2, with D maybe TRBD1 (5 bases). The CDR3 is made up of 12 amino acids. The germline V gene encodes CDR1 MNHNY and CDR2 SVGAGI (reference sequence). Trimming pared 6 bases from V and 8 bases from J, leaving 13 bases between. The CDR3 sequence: CASRRGQLGYTF. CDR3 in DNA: TGTGCCAGCAGACGAGGACAATTAGGCTACACCTTC.

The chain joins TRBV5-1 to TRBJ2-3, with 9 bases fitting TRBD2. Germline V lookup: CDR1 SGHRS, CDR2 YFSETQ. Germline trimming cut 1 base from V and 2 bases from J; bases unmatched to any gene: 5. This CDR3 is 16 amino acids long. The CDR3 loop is CASSLWASGDTDTQYF. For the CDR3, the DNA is TGCGCCAGCAGCTTGTGGGCTAGCGGGGACACAGATACGCAGTATTTT.

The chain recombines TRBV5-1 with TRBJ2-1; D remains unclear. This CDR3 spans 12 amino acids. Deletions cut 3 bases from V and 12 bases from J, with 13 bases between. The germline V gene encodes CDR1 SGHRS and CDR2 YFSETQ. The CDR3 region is CASSSGQVGQFF. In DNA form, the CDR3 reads TGCGCCAGCAGCTCTGGGCAGGTCGGGCAGTTCTTC.